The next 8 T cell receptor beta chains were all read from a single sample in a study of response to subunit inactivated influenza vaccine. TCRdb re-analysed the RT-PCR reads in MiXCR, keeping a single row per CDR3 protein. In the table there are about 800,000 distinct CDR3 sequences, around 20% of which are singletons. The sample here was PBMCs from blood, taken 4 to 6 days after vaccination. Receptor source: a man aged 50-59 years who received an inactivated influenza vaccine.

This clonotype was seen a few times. Written as DNA, the CDR3 is TGTGCCAGCAGCCTAGAGGGGGGGGCGGGCACTGAAGCTTTCTTT. Its protein is CASSLEGGAGTEAFF. V is TRBV7-2 and J is TRBJ1-1, with D maybe TRBD1 (6 bases). The CDR3 extends over 15 amino acids. The V end was cut by 5 bases, the J end by 4 bases, with 17 bases between. The germline gives CDR1 SGHTA, CDR2 FQGNSA.

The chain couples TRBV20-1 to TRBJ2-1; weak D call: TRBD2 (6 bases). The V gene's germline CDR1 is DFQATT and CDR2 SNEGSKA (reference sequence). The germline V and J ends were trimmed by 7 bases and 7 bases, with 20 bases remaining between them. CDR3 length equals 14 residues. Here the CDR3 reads CSVVSGGAWNEQFF. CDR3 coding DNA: TGCAGTGTTGTGTCCGGGGGAGCCTGGAATGAGCAGTTCTTC.

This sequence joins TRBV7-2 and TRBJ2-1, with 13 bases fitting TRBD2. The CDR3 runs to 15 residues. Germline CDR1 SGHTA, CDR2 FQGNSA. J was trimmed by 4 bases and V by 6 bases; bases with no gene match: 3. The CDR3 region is CASRWTSGSYNEQFF. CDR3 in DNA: TGTGCCAGCAGGTGGACTAGCGGGAGTTACAATGAGCAGTTCTTC.

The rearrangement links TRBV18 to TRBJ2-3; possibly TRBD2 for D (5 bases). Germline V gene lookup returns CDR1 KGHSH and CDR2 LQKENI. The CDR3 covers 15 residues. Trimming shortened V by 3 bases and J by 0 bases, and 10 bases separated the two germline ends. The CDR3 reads CASSPWAGSTDTQYF. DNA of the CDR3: TGTGCCAGCTCACCGTGGGCGGGCAGCACAGATACGCAGTATTTT.

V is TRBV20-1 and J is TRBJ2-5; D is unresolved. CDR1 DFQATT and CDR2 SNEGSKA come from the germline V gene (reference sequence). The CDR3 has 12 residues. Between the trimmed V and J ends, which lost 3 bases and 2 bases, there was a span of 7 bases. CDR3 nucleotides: TGCAGTGCTAGCCATTCACAAGAGACCCAGTACTTC. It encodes CSASHSQETQYF.

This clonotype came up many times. The CDR3 spells CASSLAGLGNEQFF. CDR3 coding DNA: TGCGCCAGCAGCTTGGCTGGGCTGGGCAATGAGCAGTTCTTC. The chain recombines TRBV5-1 with TRBJ2-1; no clear D gene. Looked up from germline, CDR1 is SGHRS and CDR2 is YFSETQ. This CDR3 has 14 residues. V was shortened by 0 bases and J by 6 bases, with 10 bases between the two germline ends.

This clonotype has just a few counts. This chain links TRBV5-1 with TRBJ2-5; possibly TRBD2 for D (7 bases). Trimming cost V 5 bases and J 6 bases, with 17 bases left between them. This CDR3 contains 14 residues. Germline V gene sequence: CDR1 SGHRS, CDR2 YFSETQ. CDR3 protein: CASRQTGGPQTQYF. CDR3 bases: TGCGCCAGCAGGCAAACGGGGGGCCCACAGACCCAGTACTTC.

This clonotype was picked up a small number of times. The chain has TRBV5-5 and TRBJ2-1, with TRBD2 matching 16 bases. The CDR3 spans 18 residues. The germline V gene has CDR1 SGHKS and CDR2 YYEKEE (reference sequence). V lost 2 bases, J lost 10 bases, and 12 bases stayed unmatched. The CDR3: CASSFGTSGGDPLREQFF. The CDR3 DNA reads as TGTGCCAGCAGCTTCGGGACTAGCGGGGGGGATCCCCTTCGAGAGCAGTTCTTC. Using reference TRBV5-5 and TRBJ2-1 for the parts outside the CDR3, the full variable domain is DAGVTQSPTHLIKTRGQQVTLRCSPISGHKSVSWYQQVLGQGPQFIFQYYEKEERGRGNFPDRFSARQFPNYSSELNVNALLLGDSALYLCASSFGTSGGDPLREQFFGPGTRLTVL.